Sequencing of this T cell receptor (beta chain) was carried out in a study of T cell clones after liver transplantation. On the study more broadly: Tolerance: complete withdrawal held at least one year, liver enzymes staying within twice normal. Blood was drawn pre-transplant, before withdrawal, and after full or failed withdrawal. Study-level findings and limits: Graft donor-reactive T cells may have migrated into the graft rather than being deleted.

The CDR3 runs to 13 residues. Germline-derived CDR1 and CDR2 are GTSNPN and SVGIG (reference sequence). Trimming removed 3 bases from V and 7 bases from J; junction bases left unmatched: 7. Notes on this clone: The antigen is undetermined.

Clones were read by immunoSEQ multiplex PCR, and TCRdb kept only the in-frame ones, dropping some. The table shows some 120,000 clones, with roughly nine tenths occurring only once. V gene TRBV30 combines with J gene TRBJ1-1; 8 bases match TRBD1. The source of this sequence is a human patient who received a liver transplant. Some T cells may have originated in the graft donor. The sample consisted of CD4+ T cells from blood, taken 12 months after liver transplant. CDR3: CAWRPGQGHEAFF. CDR3 nucleotide sequence: TGTGCCTGGAGACCCGGACAGGGCCATGAAGCTTTCTTT.